This TCR beta chain was sequenced in a study of T cells after yellow fever vaccination. Study background: SMART-Seq v4 Ultra Low Input served to prepare low-cell-number fractions. Study results and limitations: Bulk-population clonotypes that are abundant could appear as contaminants in FACS-sorted repertoires. When the response was secondary, it was weaker but reached its peak faster, day 5 versus 15. Subsequent to the booster, the majority of primary-vaccination clones reappeared (roughly 97% CD4, around 85% CD8).

This clonotype came up a few times. Its antigen is not identified. TCRdb recomputed calls from the 5' RACE reads with MiXCR, one row per CDR3 protein. Among over 300,000 distinct CDR3 sequences listed, around 6.8% were seen once. Per germline, CDR1 SQVTM and CDR2 ANQGSEA. CDR3 length: 11 residues. Trimming pared 0 bases from V and 9 bases from J, leaving 6 bases between. This specimen was PBMCs, taken roughly 45 days after the first yellow fever vaccination. The TCR comes from a man between 18 and 29 years old who received the YFV17D yellow fever vaccine. The chain combines TRBV29-1 with TRBJ2-4, with D uncertain. CDR3 protein: CSVEEGSIQYF. The CDR3 bases are TGCAGCGTTGAAGAGGGAAGCATTCAGTACTTC. Together with reference TRBV29-1 and TRBJ2-4, the CDR3 gives the full variable domain: SAVISQKPSRDICQRGTSLTIQCQVDSQVTMMFWYRQQPGQSLTLIATANQGSEATYESGFVIDKFPISRPNLTFSTLTVSNMSPEDSSIYLCSVEEGSIQYFGAGTRLSVL.